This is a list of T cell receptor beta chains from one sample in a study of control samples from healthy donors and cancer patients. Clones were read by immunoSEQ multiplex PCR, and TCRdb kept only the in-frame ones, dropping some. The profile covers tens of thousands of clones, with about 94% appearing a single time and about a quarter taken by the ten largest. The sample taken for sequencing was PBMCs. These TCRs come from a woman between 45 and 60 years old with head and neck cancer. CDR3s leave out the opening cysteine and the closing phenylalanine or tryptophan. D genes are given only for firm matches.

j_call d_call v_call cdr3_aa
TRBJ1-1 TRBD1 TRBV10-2 ASSSRDRGLNTEAF
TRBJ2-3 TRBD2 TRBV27 ASSLPSGDPSTDTQY
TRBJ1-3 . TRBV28 ASRGMDRITGNTIY
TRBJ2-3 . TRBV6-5 ASSYTLDTSTDTQY
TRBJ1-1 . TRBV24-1 ATSDGLRAEAF
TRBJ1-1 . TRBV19 ASSIESASRRSLGVNTEAF
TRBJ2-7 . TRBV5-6 ASSLIRGEQY
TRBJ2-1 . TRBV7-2 ASSLDRSSYNEQF
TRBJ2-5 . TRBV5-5 ASSLRGWGETQY
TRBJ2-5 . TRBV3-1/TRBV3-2 ASSLLTDHQETQY
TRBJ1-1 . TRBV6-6 ASSYSSTEAF
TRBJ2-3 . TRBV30 AWSVRGATQY
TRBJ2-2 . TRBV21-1 ASSKRQEGDGTGELF
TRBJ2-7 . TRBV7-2 ASTRQDSYEQY
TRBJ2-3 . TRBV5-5 ASSSFDRDTQY